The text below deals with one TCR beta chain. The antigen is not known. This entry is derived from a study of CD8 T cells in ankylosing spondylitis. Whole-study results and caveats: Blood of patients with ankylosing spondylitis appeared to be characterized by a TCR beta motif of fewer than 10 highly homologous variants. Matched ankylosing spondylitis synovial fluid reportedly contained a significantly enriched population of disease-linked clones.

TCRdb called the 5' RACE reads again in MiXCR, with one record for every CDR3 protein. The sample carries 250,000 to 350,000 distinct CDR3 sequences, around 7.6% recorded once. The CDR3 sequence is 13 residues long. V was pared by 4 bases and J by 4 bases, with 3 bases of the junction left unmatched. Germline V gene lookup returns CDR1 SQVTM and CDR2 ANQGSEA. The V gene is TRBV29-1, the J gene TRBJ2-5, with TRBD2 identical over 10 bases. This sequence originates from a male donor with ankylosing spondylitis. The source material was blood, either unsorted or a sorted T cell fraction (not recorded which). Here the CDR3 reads CSVAGTSVETQYF. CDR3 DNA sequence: TGCAGCGTTGCCGGGACTAGCGTAGAGACCCAGTACTTC.